The 3 T cell receptor beta chains below were found in one sample sequenced in a study of patients and donors after allogeneic stem cell transplantation. TCRdb reanalysed the RT-PCR reads using MiXCR and keeps one entry per CDR3 protein. Of roughly 960,000 distinct CDR3 sequences listed, about a sixth are singletons. Sequenced input: blood, either unsorted or a sorted T cell fraction (not recorded which). The receptors originated from a human donor who was either an allogeneic HSCT recipient or a stem cell or donor lymphocyte infusion donor (not recorded which). It is not recorded whose cells these are; they may come from a transplant donor.

The J gene is TRBJ2-7, the V gene TRBV6-6; D is unresolved. The CDR3 consists of 10 residues. CDR1 and CDR2 from the germline V gene are MNHNY and SVGAGI (reference sequence). The germline V and J ends were trimmed by 11 bases and 5 bases, with 10 bases remaining between them. The CDR3 is CASGLDEQYF. The CDR3 DNA reads as TGTGCCTCTGGATTGGACGAGCAGTACTTC.

The J gene is TRBJ2-1, the V gene TRBV24-1, with D unclear. V was cut by 5 bases and J by 5 bases, with 9 bases left in between. Germline V gene sequence: CDR1 KGHDR, CDR2 SFDVKD. This CDR3 is 13 amino acids long. CDR3 nucleotides: TGTGCCACCAGTGGCCCTTCAAACAATGAGCAGTTCTTC. Translation gives CATSGPSNNEQFF.

This clonotype was observed at least ten times. This chain uses TRBV20-1 with TRBJ2-7; the D gene is possibly TRBD1 (6 bases). This CDR3 is 14 amino acids long. Germline-derived CDR1 and CDR2 are DFQATT and SNEGSKA (reference sequence). V was trimmed by 5 bases and J by 0 bases, leaving 14 bases between them. The CDR3: CSAPPRDNSYEQYF. In DNA, the CDR3 is TGCAGTGCTCCACCCCGGGACAACTCCTACGAGCAGTACTTC.